This T cell receptor beta chain was sequenced in a study of blood T cells in healthy people across ages. The CDR3 spans 15 residues. V lost 2 bases and J 2 bases, leaving 12 bases between the germline ends. CDR1 is SGHRS and CDR2 is YFSETQ in the germline V gene. A J-beta primer mix and a sample-barcoded 5' primer were used in a second PCR of about 7 to 12 cycles. One entry per CDR3 protein, called by TCRdb with MiXCR from the 5' RACE reads. The table lists 700,000 or so distinct CDR3 sequences, 22% of them singletons. In its sample, this clonotype was seen a few times. The target antigen is unknown. General study results and limits: Long-lived donors had more naive CD4+ cells and higher diversity than aged donors. Naive T cell percentage by flow cytometry tracked strongly with beta diversity.

The sequence derives from a man between 65 and 79 years old in good health. Input material: blood. V usage is TRBV5-1 and J usage is TRBJ2-3; D unclear. CDR3 DNA: TGCGCCAGCAGCTTAGAATTTCAGCCCACAGATACGCAGTATTTT. Translation gives CASSLEFQPTDTQYF. Filled out from reference TRBV5-1 and TRBJ2-3, the complete variable domain reads KAGVTQTPRYLIKTRGQQVTLSCSPISGHRSVSWYQQTPGQGLQFLFEYFSETQRNKGNFPGRFSGRQFSNSRSEMNVSTLELGDSALYLCASSLEFQPTDTQYFGPGTRLTVL.